This TCR beta chain originates from a study of blood T cell repertoires in COVID-19. Study overall: T cells, B-cell-depleted T cells, or PBMCs provided the cDNA or gDNA that served as material.

Study members were between roughly 18 and 100 years old and lived in 24 US regions. Sequencing used immunoSEQ multiplex PCR; TCRdb keeps in-frame clones, though not all of them. The sample lists about 200,000 clones; around 82% were seen once. This CDR3 has 17 residues. J lost 4 bases, V lost 4 bases, and 11 bases had no gene match. Germline CDR1 and CDR2: SGHDT and YYEEEE. In its sample, this clone was seen once. The chain employs TRBV5-6 and TRBJ2-1, with 10 bases that match TRBD2. This clonotype originated in a man between 40 and 49 years old who had recovered from COVID-19. The source material was PBMCs or T cells enriched from blood (not recorded which). The CDR3 DNA follows: TGTGCCAGCAGCCGTTTAGCGGGAGGAGACCTGTACAATGAGCAGTTCTTC. Translated: CASSRLAGGDLYNEQFF. Complete variable domain (other parts from reference TRBV5-6 and TRBJ2-1): DAGVTQSPTHLIKTRGQQVTLRCSPKSGHDTVSWYQQALGQGPQFIFQYYEEEERQRGNFPDRFSGHQFPNYSSELNVNALLLGDSALYLCASSRLAGGDLYNEQFFGPGTRLTVL.